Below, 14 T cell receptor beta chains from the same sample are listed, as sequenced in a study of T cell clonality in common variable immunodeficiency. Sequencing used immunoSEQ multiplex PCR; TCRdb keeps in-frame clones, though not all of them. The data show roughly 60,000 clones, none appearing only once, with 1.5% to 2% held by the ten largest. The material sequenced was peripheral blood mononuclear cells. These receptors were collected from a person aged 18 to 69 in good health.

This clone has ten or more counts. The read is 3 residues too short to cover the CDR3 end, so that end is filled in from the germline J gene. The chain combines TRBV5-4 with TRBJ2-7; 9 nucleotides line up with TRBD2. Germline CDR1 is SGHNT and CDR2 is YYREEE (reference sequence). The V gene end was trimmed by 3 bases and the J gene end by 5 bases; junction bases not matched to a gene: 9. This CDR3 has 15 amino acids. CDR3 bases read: TGTGCCAGCAGCTCCCAGCGGGAGGCCGACCACGAG. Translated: CASSSQREADHE. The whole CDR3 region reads CASSSQREADHEQYF.

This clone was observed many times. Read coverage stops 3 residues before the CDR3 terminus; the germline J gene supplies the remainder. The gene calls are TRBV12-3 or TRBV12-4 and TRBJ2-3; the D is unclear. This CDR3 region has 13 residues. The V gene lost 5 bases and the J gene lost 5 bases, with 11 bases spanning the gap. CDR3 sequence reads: CASSPQSGDTQYF. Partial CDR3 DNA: TGTGCCAGCAGTCCCCAGTCGGGAGATACG.

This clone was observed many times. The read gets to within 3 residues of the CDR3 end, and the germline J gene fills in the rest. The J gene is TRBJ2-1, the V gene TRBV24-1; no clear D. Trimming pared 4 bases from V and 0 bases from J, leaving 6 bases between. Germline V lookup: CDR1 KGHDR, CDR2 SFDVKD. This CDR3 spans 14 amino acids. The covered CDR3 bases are TGTGCCACCAGTGACCCCAGCTCCTACAATGAG. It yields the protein CATSDPSSYNE. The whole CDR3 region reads CATSDPSSYNEQFF.

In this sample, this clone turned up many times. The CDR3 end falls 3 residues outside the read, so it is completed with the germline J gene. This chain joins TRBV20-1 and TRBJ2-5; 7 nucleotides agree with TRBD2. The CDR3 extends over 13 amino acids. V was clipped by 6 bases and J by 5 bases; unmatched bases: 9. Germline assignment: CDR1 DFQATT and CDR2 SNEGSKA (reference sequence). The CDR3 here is CSAHQMGGETQYF. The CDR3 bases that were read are TGCAGTGCCCATCAGATGGGGGGGGAGACC.

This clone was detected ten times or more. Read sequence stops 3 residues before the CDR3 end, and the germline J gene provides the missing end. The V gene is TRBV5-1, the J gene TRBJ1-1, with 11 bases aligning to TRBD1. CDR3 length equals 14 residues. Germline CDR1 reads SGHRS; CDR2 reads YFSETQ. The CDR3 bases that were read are TGCGCCAGCAGAGGACAGGGGGCACTCCTGGAG. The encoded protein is CASRGQGALLE. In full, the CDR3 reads CASRGQGALLEAFF.

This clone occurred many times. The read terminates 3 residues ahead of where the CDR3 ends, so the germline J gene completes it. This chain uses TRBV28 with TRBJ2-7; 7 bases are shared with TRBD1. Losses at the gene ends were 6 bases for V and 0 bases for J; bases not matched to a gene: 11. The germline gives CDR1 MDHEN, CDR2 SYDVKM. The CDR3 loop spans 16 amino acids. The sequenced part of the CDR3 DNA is TGTGCCAGCAGGCCCGGGACAGCTAGCAACTCCTACGAG. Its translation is CASRPGTASNSYE. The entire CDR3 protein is CASRPGTASNSYEQYF.

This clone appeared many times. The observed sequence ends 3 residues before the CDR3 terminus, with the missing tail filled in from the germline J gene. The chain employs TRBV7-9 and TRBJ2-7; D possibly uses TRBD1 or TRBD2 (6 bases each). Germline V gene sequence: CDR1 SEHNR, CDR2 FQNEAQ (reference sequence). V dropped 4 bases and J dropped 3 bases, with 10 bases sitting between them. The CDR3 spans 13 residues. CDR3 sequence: CASSSGEVYEQYF. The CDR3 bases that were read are TGTGCCAGCAGCTCAGGGGAGGTCTACGAG.

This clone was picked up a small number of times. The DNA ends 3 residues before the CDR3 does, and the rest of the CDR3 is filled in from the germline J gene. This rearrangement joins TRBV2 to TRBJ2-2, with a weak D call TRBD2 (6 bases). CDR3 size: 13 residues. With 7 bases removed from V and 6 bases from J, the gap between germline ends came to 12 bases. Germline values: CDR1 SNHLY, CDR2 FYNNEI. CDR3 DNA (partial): TGTGCCAGCACGCGCAGGGAGGCCGGGGAG. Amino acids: CASTRREAGE. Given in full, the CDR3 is CASTRREAGELFF.

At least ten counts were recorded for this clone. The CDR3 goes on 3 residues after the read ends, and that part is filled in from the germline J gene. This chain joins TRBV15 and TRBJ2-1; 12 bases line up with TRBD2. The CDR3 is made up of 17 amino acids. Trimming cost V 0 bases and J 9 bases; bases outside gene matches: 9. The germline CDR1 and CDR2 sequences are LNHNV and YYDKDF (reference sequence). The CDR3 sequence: CATSRERRRLAGVEQFF. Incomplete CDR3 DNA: TGTGCCACCAGCAGAGAACGACGGCGACTAGCGGGAGTTGAG.

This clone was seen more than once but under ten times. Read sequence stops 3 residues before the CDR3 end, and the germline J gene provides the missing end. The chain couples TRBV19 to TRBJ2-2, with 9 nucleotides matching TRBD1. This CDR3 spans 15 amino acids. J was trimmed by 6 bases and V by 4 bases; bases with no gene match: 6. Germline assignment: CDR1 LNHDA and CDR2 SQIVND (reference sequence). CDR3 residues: CASSRDREYPGELFF. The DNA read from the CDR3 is TGTGCCAGTAGTAGGGACAGGGAGTACCCCGGGGAG.

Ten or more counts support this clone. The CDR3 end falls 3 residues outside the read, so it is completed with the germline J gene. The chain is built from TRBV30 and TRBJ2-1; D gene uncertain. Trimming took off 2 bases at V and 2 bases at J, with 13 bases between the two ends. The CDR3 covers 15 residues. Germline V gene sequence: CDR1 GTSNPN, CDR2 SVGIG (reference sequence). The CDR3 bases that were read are TGTGCCTGGAGTCCCGGGTCCCATGCCTACAATGAG. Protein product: CAWSPGSHAYNE. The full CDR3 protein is CAWSPGSHAYNEQFF.

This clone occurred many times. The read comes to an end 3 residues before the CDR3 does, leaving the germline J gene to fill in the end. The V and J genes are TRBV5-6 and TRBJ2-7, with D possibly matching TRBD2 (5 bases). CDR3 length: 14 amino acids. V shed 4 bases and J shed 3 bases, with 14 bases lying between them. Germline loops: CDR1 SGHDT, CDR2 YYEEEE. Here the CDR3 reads CASSPSRRLYEQYF. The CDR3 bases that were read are TGTGCCAGCAGCCCCTCTAGGAGGCTCTACGAG.

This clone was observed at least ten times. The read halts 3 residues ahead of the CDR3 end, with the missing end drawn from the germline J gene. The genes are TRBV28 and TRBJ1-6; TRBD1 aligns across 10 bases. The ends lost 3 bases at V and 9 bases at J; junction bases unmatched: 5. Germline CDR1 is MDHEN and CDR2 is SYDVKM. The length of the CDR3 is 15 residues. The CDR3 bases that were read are TGTGCCAGCAGTTTTCGACAGGGGGCCATTTCACCC. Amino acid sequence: CASSFRQGAISP. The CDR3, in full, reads CASSFRQGAISPLHF.

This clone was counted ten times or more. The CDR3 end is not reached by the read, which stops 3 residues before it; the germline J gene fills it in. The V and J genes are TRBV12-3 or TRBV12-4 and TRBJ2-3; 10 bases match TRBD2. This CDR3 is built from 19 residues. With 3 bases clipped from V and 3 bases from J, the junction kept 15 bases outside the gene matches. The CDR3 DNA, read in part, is TGTGCCAGCAGTTTCGGCTCGGCTAGCGGGAGAGTAGGGACAGATACG. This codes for CASSFGSASGRVGTDT. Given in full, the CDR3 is CASSFGSASGRVGTDTQYF.